These T cell receptor beta chains were read from a single sample in a study of blood T cell repertoires in COVID-19. TCRdb's copy holds only in-frame clones and misses some; the assay was immunoSEQ multiplex PCR. The sample holds some 37,000 clones; 81% are singletons and the top ten take about 29%. Sequencing was performed on peripheral blood. These receptors were obtained from an elderly man with active or convalescent COVID-19. Each CDR3 is given with its conserved first and last residue. The D gene is left open where the match is weak. The size entry is marked missing in some rows and otherwise reads once, few, many or a size class.

d_call	clone_size	cdr3_length	v_call	j_call	cdr3_aa	cdr3_nt
-	-	14	TRBV7-2	TRBJ1-1	CASSLVEGRTEAFF	TGTGCCAGCAGCTTAGTTGAGGGTAGGACTGAAGCTTTCTTT
TRBD2	-	14	TRBV7-2	TRBJ2-2	CASSPGLAAGELFF	TGTGCCAGCAGCCCGGGACTAGCCGCCGGGGAGCTGTTTTTT
TRBD1	few	15	TRBV6-2/TRBV6-3	TRBJ2-7	CASSYPSRTGYEQYF	TGTGCCAGCAGTTATCCATCTCGGACAGGATACGAGCAGTACTTC
-	-	13	TRBV5-4	TRBJ2-1	CASSLDKYNEQFF	TGTGCCAGCAGCTTGGATAAATACAATGAGCAGTTCTTC
TRBD2	-	14	TRBV28	TRBJ2-3	CASSLTASGTAQYF	TGTGCCAGCAGTTTAACGGCTAGCGGGACTGCGCAGTATTTT
-	-	12	TRBV3-1/TRBV3-2	TRBJ2-7	CASSQASYEQYF	TGTGCCAGCAGCCAGGCTTCCTACGAGCAGTACTTC
-	-	15	TRBV7-2	TRBJ1-5	CASSLVADSNQPQHF	TGTGCCAGCAGCTTAGTGGCAGATAGCAATCAGCCCCAGCATTTT
TRBD2	-	18	TRBV7-2	TRBJ2-4	CASSLNPSGGIAKNIQYF	TGTGCCAGCAGCTTAAACCCCTCCGGGGGGATAGCCAAAAACATTCAGTACTTC
TRBD1	-	16	TRBV11-3	TRBJ2-7	CASSLGQSGRGREQYF	TGTGCCAGCAGCTTAGGGCAAAGCGGCAGGGGGCGCGAGCAGTACTTC
-	once	14	TRBV5-4	TRBJ2-6	CASSYLSGANVLTF	TGTGCCAGCAGCTATCTTTCCGGGGCCAACGTCCTGACTTTC
-	-	14	TRBV19	TRBJ1-1	CASSWGLLNTEAFF	TGTGCCAGTAGTTGGGGACTTTTAAACACTGAAGCTTTCTTT
TRBD1	-	15	TRBV4-3	TRBJ1-2	CASSHRGTGDYGYTF	TGCGCCAGCAGCCATCGAGGGACAGGGGACTATGGCTACACCTTC
TRBD1	-	15	TRBV25-1	TRBJ1-6	CASSEWTGVTSPLHF	TGTGCCAGCAGTGAGTGGACAGGGGTTACTTCACCCCTCCACTTT
-	-	12	TRBV18	TRBJ1-3	CASSPEGNTIYF	TGTGCCAGCTCACCAGAGGGAAACACCATATATTTT
-	-	14	TRBV9	TRBJ2-5	CASSPQDSQETQYF	TGTGCCAGCAGCCCTCAGGACAGTCAAGAGACCCAGTACTTC
-	few	14	TRBV3-1/TRBV3-2	TRBJ2-7	CASSQDWSRGEQYF	TGTGCCAGCAGCCAAGATTGGAGCCGCGGAGAGCAGTACTTC
-	-	14	TRBV10-3	TRBJ2-7	CAISGRGRSYEQYF	TGTGCCATCAGTGGAAGGGGCCGCTCCTACGAGCAGTACTTC
TRBD1	-	12	TRBV29-1	TRBJ1-1	CSVRTGDTEAFF	TGCAGCGTTAGGACAGGGGACACTGAAGCTTTCTTT
-	medium-sized	15	TRBV29-1	TRBJ2-7	CSVEEPPRHLYEQYF	TGCAGCGTTGAAGAACCTCCCCGACATCTCTACGAGCAGTACTTC
TRBD1	-	15	TRBV5-4	TRBJ2-7	CASSLGQGFFYEQYF	TGTGCCAGCAGCTTGGGACAGGGGTTTTTCTACGAGCAGTACTTC
TRBD1	-	15	TRBV5-1	TRBJ1-3	CASSWDVTGGNTIYF	TGCGCCAGCAGCTGGGACGTGACAGGGGGAAACACCATATATTTT
-	-	15	TRBV25-1	TRBJ2-5	CASSELKTGRETQYF	TGTGCCAGCAGTGAACTAAAGACAGGGAGGGAGACCCAGTACTTC
TRBD2	-	17	TRBV7-3	TRBJ2-2	CASSLFPAGVSTGELFF	TGTGCCAGCAGCTTATTTCCGGCGGGAGTGAGTACCGGGGAGCTGTTTTTT
-	-	15	TRBV7-2	TRBJ2-7	CASSFVDSSRVEQYF	TGTGCCAGCAGCTTCGTGGACTCGAGCCGGGTCGAGCAGTACTTC
-	-	15	TRBV5-1	TRBJ2-2	CASSLVSLSAGELFF	TGCGCCAGCAGCTTGGTTAGTCTCTCCGCCGGGGAGCTGTTTTTT
TRBD1	-	16	TRBV18	TRBJ2-7	CASSRIGQGSAYEQYF	TGTGCCAGCTCACGAATCGGACAGGGGAGCGCCTACGAGCAGTACTTC
-	-	15	TRBV7-7	TRBJ2-3	CASSPIDSFTDTQYF	TGTGCCAGCTCCCCGATCGACAGTTTCACAGATACGCAGTATTTT
-	-	13	TRBV18	TRBJ1-2	CASSPAGGHGYTF	TGTGCCAGCTCACCGGCGGGAGGGCATGGCTACACCTTC
-	-	17	TRBV4-1	TRBJ2-7	CASSQRASGQTYDEQYF	TGCGCCAGCAGCCAGAGGGCCTCCGGACAGACTTACGACGAGCAGTACTTC
-	-	16	TRBV5-1	TRBJ1-2	CASSTVLGGTNYGYTF	TGCGCCAGCAGCACGGTCCTGGGAGGGACTAACTATGGCTACACCTTC
-	-	14	TRBV14	TRBJ1-2	CASSQGDTLYGYTF	TGTGCCAGCAGCCAAGGGGACACCTTGTATGGCTACACCTTC
-	-	15	TRBV9	TRBJ2-3	CASSVVGLVTDTQYF	TGTGCCAGCAGCGTAGTGGGGCTTGTCACAGATACGCAGTATTTT
TRBD2	-	17	TRBV3-1/TRBV3-2	TRBJ2-3	CASSQGRGTFSTDTQYF	TGTGCCAGCAGCCAAGGGCGGGGGACCTTTAGCACAGATACGCAGTATTTT
TRBD1	-	15	TRBV5-1	TRBJ1-5	CASSRSGTGDQPQHF	TGCGCCAGCAGCAGGTCCGGGACAGGAGATCAGCCCCAGCATTTT
-	-	16	TRBV2	TRBJ1-2	CASSGGGRVGLYGYTF	TGTGCCAGCAGTGGGGGGGGCAGGGTAGGCCTCTATGGCTACACCTTC
-	once	15	TRBV5-5	TRBJ1-5	CASSFRGGVDQPQHF	TGTGCCAGCAGCTTTCGTGGAGGGGTGGATCAGCCCCAGCATTTT
TRBD2	-	14	TRBV11-2	TRBJ2-7	CASSPELAGYEQYF	TGTGCCAGCAGCCCCGAGCTAGCGGGCTACGAGCAGTACTTC
-	few	16	TRBV15	TRBJ1-5	CATSRGGQANNQPQHF	TGTGCCACCAGCAGAGGAGGGCAGGCTAACAATCAGCCCCAGCATTTT
-	-	15	TRBV5-1	TRBJ2-5	CASSAEMAAQETQYF	TGCGCCAGCAGCGCGGAGATGGCGGCCCAAGAGACCCAGTACTTC
TRBD2	-	15	TRBV7-2	TRBJ2-7	CASSLSLAGTYEQYF	TGTGCCAGCAGCTTAAGTCTAGCGGGGACCTACGAGCAGTACTTC
-	-	16	TRBV19	TRBJ2-2	CASNRVAGSGTGELFF	TGTGCCAGTAACCGGGTAGCCGGGTCGGGGACCGGGGAGCTGTTTTTT
-	-	15	TRBV10-3	TRBJ1-1	CAIRGDIAGNSKAFF	TGTGCCATCAGGGGTGACATTGCGGGCAACAGTAAAGCTTTCTTT
-	-	14	TRBV12-5	TRBJ2-1	CASGLGGPENEQFF	TGTGCTAGTGGTTTGGGGGGCCCCGAGAATGAGCAGTTCTTC
TRBD2	-	15	TRBV13	TRBJ2-7	CASSPPRSGIYEQYF	TGTGCCAGCAGCCCCCCTAGGAGCGGGATCTACGAGCAGTACTTC
TRBD1	once	15	TRBV27	TRBJ2-7	CASRRDRGGSYEQYF	TGTGCCAGCAGGCGAGACAGGGGGGGCTCCTACGAGCAGTACTTC
TRBD1	-	14	TRBV5-4	TRBJ2-1	CASSLRQGIDEQFF	TGTGCCAGCAGCCTACGACAGGGAATAGATGAGCAGTTCTTC
-	-	15	TRBV4-3	TRBJ1-6	CASSQDRGLNSPLHF	TGCGCCAGCAGCCAAGACCGGGGTCTGAATTCACCCCTCCACTTT
-	-	14	TRBV12-5	TRBJ1-5	CASGFGGSNQPQHF	TGTGCTAGTGGTTTTGGGGGGAGCAATCAGCCCCAGCATTTT
-	-	14	TRBV7-2	TRBJ1-2	CASSLGRNNYGYTF	TGTGCCAGCAGCTTAGGCAGGAATAACTATGGCTACACCTTC
TRBD1	-	15	TRBV6-2/TRBV6-3	TRBJ1-6	CASSIRQGSNSPLHF	TGTGCCAGCAGTATTAGACAGGGGTCGAATTCACCCCTCCACTTT
-	-	14	TRBV15	TRBJ2-2	CATSRDQGTGELFF	TGTGCCACCAGCAGAGATCAGGGAACCGGGGAGCTGTTTTTT
-	-	14	TRBV19	TRBJ1-2	CASTPPGTHYGYTF	TGTGCCAGTACCCCCCCCGGGACTCACTATGGCTACACCTTC
-	-	15	TRBV19	TRBJ2-1	CASSESFAGNNEQFF	TGTGCCAGTAGTGAGTCCTTTGCGGGGAACAATGAGCAGTTCTTC
-	-	14	TRBV5-1	TRBJ1-4	CASSWNQGGEKLFF	TGCGCCAGCAGCTGGAATCAGGGAGGGGAAAAACTGTTTTTT
TRBD2	-	18	TRBV18	TRBJ2-3	CASSLRTELAGGPDTQYF	TGTGCCAGCTCACTGCGCACCGAGCTAGCGGGAGGCCCAGATACGCAGTATTTT
TRBD1	-	14	TRBV11-3	TRBJ1-1	CASSAGTGGTEAFF	TGTGCCAGCAGCGCCGGGACAGGGGGCACTGAAGCTTTCTTT
TRBD1	-	16	TRBV6-2/TRBV6-3	TRBJ2-7	CASSRDPWTGGSEQYF	TGTGCCAGCAGCCGGGACCCCTGGACAGGGGGCAGCGAGCAGTACTTC
-	-	14	TRBV11-2	TRBJ2-7	CASSLARSSYEQYF	TGTGCCAGCAGCCTAGCTAGATCCTCCTACGAGCAGTACTTC
-	-	15	TRBV7-9	TRBJ2-7	CASSSPQVGSYEQYF	TGTGCCAGCAGCTCCCCTCAGGTAGGCTCCTACGAGCAGTACTTC